Listed below are T cell receptor beta chains from one sample, sequenced in a study of T cell responses to AZD1222 COVID-19 vaccine. Clones were read by immunoSEQ multiplex PCR, and TCRdb kept only the in-frame ones, dropping some. The sample shows about 130,000 clones, 90% of them seen only once. The source material was peripheral blood, sampled on day 0 of MenACWY control vaccination. These receptors all stem from an adult in good health. CDR3s leave out the opening cysteine and the closing phenylalanine or tryptophan. The order of the fields is D gene, V gene, CDR3 protein. A D gene is named only where the DNA matches it firmly.

TRBD1	TRBV5-4	ASSYGQGGGYT
TRBD1	TRBV6-5	ASSYSTGSGNTIY
NA	TRBV14	ASSQVFGTHYNEQF
NA	TRBV6-4	ASRGLKGRAPSSYNSPLH
NA	TRBV6-5	ASSYLGTDNEQF
TRBD2	TRBV6-2/TRBV6-3	ASSLTSGGASEQF
TRBD1	TRBV2	ASSPERTGILVGQPQH
TRBD2	TRBV7-8	ASSLGASGGRYNEQF
TRBD2	TRBV10-3	AISGAPLRAAGGDEQY
TRBD1	TRBV6-5	ASRGTGSYEQY
NA	TRBV7-8	ASRSGTTNTGELF
NA	TRBV4-3	ASSQDLLGQESPLH
NA	TRBV28	ASSLFTGLGYT